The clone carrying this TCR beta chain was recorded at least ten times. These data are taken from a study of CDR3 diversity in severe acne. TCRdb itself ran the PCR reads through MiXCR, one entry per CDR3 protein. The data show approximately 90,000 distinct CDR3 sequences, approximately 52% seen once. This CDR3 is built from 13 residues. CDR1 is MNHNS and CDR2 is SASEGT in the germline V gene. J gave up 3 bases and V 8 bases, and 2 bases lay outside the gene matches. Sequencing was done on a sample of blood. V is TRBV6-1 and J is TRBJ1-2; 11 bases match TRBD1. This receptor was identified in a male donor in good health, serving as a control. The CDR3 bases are TGTGCCAGCGGGACAGGGGGGGACTATGGCTACACCTTC. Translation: CASGTGGDYGYTF.